This entry is about one T cell receptor (beta chain). TCRdb keeps only in-frame clones here, not all; method: immunoSEQ multiplex PCR. The table lists approximately 10,000 clones, 85% to 90% of them singletons. The CDR3 is 15 residues long. V was shortened by 1 base and J by 1 base, with 10 bases between the two germline ends. Germline loops: CDR1 MDHEN, CDR2 SYDVKM. The data are from a study of blood T cell repertoires in COVID-19. On the study more broadly: Sites across the United States, Italy and Spain contributed samples from acute and convalescent COVID-19. The analysed material was cDNA or gDNA that came from T cells, B-cell-depleted T cells, or PBMCs.

Sequencing was carried out using peripheral blood. This sequence originates from a human donor in a cohort sampled during active COVID-19. V gene TRBV28 combines with J gene TRBJ1-1; D may be TRBD1 (5 bases). This CDR3 is CASSLFGAGNTEAFF. CDR3 coding DNA: TGTGCCAGCAGTTTATTTGGGGCTGGGAACACTGAAGCTTTCTTT.